The text below deals with one T cell receptor beta chain. At least ten counts were recorded for this clonotype. Its cognate antigen has yet to be identified. Base quality data are lacking; no much larger clone is found one base away. Taken from the germline V gene (reference sequence), the CDR1 and CDR2 loops are GTSNPN and SVGIG. The CDR3 measures 13 amino acids from cysteine to phenylalanine. Left in the record is the CDR3 DNA by itself, 39 bases read in frame from the first base. V gives up 0 bases and J gives up 3 bases, and the segment between their germline ends measures 8 bases. The sample originates from a study of regulatory T cells in long-lasting Graves disease (dated by TCRdb to the early 2020s). For the wider study: Persistent Graves' disease meant more than 5 years of antithyroid drug treatment with TSH receptor autoantibodies that stayed positive. This study used TCR sequencing and RNA sequencing of peripheral blood to compare persistent Graves' disease patients against newly diagnosed Graves' disease patients. The study was registered as a clinical trial and conducted in China. A total of around 33 samples were covered by TCR sequencing, comprising some 13 persistent and around 20 newly diagnosed Graves' disease patients. On average, persistent Graves' disease patients in the clinical cohort had been on antithyroid drugs for eight to twelve years.

Study-wide findings and limitations: Preferential use of TRBV28, TRBJ1-2 and TRBJ2-5 was observed in persistent disease, whereas TRBV20-1 and TRBJ2-1 were favored in newly diagnosed disease. The authors acknowledged the small sample size as a limitation that may reduce accuracy. Only peripheral blood was studied, because thyroid tissue, the primary lesion, was inaccessible. Patients with persistent disease shared more public clonotypes (around 3,000) than newly diagnosed patients did (approximately 1,000). Compared with newly diagnosed patients, persistent Graves' disease patients had lower TCR Shannon entropy and fewer highly expanded clones, which suggests clonal expansion. Sequencing and analysis were limited to the TCR beta chain.

The label giving this sample's time point can be read as: persistent/refractory GD, antithyroid drugs over 5 years with positive TRAb. For both TCR sequencing and RNA sequencing, RNA was extracted from PBMCs in TRIzol. The diagnosis of Graves' disease was made according to American Thyroid Association guidelines. Patients for the study were recruited at an endocrinology department in Xi'an, China. From each patient, 7.5 to 10 milliliters of peripheral blood was collected into an EDTA anticoagulant tube. Ficoll Paque Plus density gradient separation was used to isolate PBMCs, and no additional T cell sorting was done. RNA quality was checked with an Agilent 2100 Bioanalyzer and agarose gel, and concentration with a NanoDrop 2000. Library creation used multiplex PCR. Sequencing was carried out with an Illumina HiSeq 4000. To build TCR beta libraries, CDR3 regions were amplified by Arm-PCR using iRepertoire HTBI primers. PCR products were gel purified before sequencing. The original pipeline was this. Gene usage analysis of CDR3 amino acid clonotypes relied on the roughly 67 TRBV and about 13 TRBJ segments identified across samples. COPE and FqMerger were used to merge the filtered high-quality paired reads into contigs. BLAST was used to align contigs to IMGT TRBV, TRBD and TRBJ reference genes, with CDR3 defined following IMGT. Any clonotype with a frequency above 0.1% was classified as a highly expanded clone. Repertoire diversity was measured by Shannon entropy, and V-J evenness by the Gini coefficient. A clonotype found in more than one individual was treated as public. Using fastp trimming at Q25 and MiXCR clonotype assembly, TCRdb reanalyzed the public sequencing data and kept in-frame beta chains. Each record represents a unique CDR3 protein, reported with the most common genes and DNA among its rows. TCRdb, not the authors, supplied the V and J calls. The sample table lists 350,000 to 500,000 distinct CDR3 sequences, 21% of them with a count of one. Of the sample, roughly 13% falls within the top ten clones.

This receptor chain uses TRBV30 and TRBJ1-1, with an unclear D gene assignment. Sequenced here: peripheral blood mononuclear cells (PBMCs), sampled when the disease was refractory, from a patient treated with antithyroid drugs. This TCR was recovered from a female donor with Graves disease. The CDR3 loop reads CAWSVRRDTEAFF. DNA sequence: TGTGCCTGGAGTGTACGGAGGGACACTGAAGCTTTCTTT.